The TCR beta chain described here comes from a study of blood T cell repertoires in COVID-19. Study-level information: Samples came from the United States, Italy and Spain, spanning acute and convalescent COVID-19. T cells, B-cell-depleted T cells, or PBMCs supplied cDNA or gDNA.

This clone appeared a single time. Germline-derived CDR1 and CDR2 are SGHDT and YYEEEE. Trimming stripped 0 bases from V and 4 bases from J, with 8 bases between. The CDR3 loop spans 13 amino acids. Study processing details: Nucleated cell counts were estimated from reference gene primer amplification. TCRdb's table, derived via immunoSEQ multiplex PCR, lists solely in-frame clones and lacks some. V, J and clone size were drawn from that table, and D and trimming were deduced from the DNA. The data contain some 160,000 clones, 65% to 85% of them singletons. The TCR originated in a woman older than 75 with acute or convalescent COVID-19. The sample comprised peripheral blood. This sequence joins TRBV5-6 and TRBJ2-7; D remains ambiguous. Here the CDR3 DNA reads TGTGCCAGCAGCTTGGAACTAAGGTACGAGCAGTACTTC. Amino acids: CASSLELRYEQYF. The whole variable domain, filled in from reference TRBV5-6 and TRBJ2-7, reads DAGVTQSPTHLIKTRGQQVTLRCSPKSGHDTVSWYQQALGQGPQFIFQYYEEEERQRGNFPDRFSGHQFPNYSSELNVNALLLGDSALYLCASSLELRYEQYFGPGTRLTVT.